These T cell receptor beta chains were read from a single sample in a study of cytomegalovirus exposure and HLA in healthy donors. Profiled with immunoSEQ multiplex PCR; TCRdb holds only in-frame clones, not every one. The sample has about 170,000 clones; 65% to 85% are singletons. The sample taken for sequencing was PBMCs. These receptors originate from a woman aged 50 to 60 in good health and CMV-seropositive. Each CDR3 is given with its conserved first and last residue. D genes are given only for firm matches. A row's size may be missing; if present it is once, few, many or a size class.

cdr3_aa	cdr3_nt	j_call	d_call	v_call	clone_size
CASSLLAGGAYNEQFF	TGCGCCAGCAGCCTACTAGCGGGAGGCGCCTACAATGAGCAGTTCTTC	TRBJ2-1	TRBD2	TRBV5-1	few
CASSRQGLTTNYGYTF	TGTGCCAGCAGTAGACAGGGTCTTACCACCAACTATGGCTACACCTTC	TRBJ1-2	TRBD1	TRBV2	few
CASGLGQHQPQHF	TGTGCTAGTGGTTTGGGACAGCATCAGCCCCAGCATTTT	TRBJ1-5	NA	TRBV12-5	NA
CASSSRETQYF	TGTGCCAGCAGCTCCCGGGAGACCCAGTACTTC	TRBJ2-5	NA	TRBV5-6	once
CASSDSYWDRGGNSTEAFF	TGTGCCAGCAGTGACTCGTACTGGGACAGGGGGGGAAATAGCACTGAAGCTTTCTTT	TRBJ1-1	TRBD1	TRBV6-4	NA
CASRVDNSPLHF	TGTGCCAGCCGGGTCGATAATTCACCCCTCCACTTT	TRBJ1-6	NA	TRBV2	NA
CAISFGRDSGNTIYF	TGTGCCATCAGCTTTGGACGGGACTCTGGAAACACCATATATTTT	TRBJ1-3	NA	TRBV10-3	NA
CASSSDRGLRQYF	TGTGCCAGCAGCTCGGACAGGGGGCTTAGGCAGTACTTC	TRBJ2-7	TRBD1	TRBV7-2	few
CASSLGGDYGYTF	TGTGCCAGCAGCTTGGGCGGAGACTATGGCTACACCTTC	TRBJ1-2	NA	TRBV5-5	NA
CSIGTSPYNEQFF	TGCAGCATCGGGACTTCGCCCTACAATGAGCAGTTCTTC	TRBJ2-1	NA	TRBV29-1	NA
CASSLGVQGADTQYF	TGTGCCAGCAGCTTAGGTGTACAGGGAGCAGATACGCAGTATTTT	TRBJ2-3	NA	TRBV7-8	NA
CASSPDRGQDINEKLFF	TGTGCCAGCTCACCTGACCGGGGACAGGATATTAATGAAAAACTGTTTTTT	TRBJ1-4	TRBD1	TRBV18	NA
CAISLTGTGVYEQYF	TGTGCCATCAGTTTGACCGGGACAGGGGTATACGAGCAGTACTTC	TRBJ2-7	TRBD1	TRBV10-3	NA
CASSGEVTGATYEQYF	TGTGCCAGCAGCGGGGAGGTGACGGGAGCTACCTACGAGCAGTACTTC	TRBJ2-7	NA	TRBV5-8	NA
CASSWTGSNQPQHF	TGTGCCAGCAGCTGGACAGGGTCCAATCAGCCCCAGCATTTT	TRBJ1-5	TRBD1	TRBV7-2	NA
CASSLAGGWGQPQHF	TGTGCCAGCAGCTTAGCGGGGGGATGGGGTCAGCCCCAGCATTTT	TRBJ1-5	NA	TRBV7-2	few
CASSQGRGGPYEQYF	TGTGCCAGCAGCCAAGGACGGGGAGGTCCCTACGAGCAGTACTTC	TRBJ2-7	NA	TRBV4-2	NA